What follows is one TCR beta chain and its context. Its antigen is as yet unknown. The entry originates in a study of cytomegalovirus exposure and HLA in healthy donors. CDR1 and CDR2 from the germline V gene are SGHTA and FQGNSA. The V and J ends lost 4 bases and 9 bases, in that order; junction bases with no gene match: 6. This CDR3 is 13 amino acids long. Points from the study as a whole: Subsequent analysis showed first-cohort TCR clusters tending to co-occur in around 110 validation repertoires. Three chains tied to CMV proved CMV antigen-specific in vitro.

Method: immunoSEQ multiplex PCR; TCRdb's copy keeps in-frame clones and lacks some. In the table there are 55,000 to 65,000 clones, roughly 92% of which are singletons. The J gene is TRBJ2-1, the V gene TRBV7-2, with 7 bases fitting TRBD2. The sample comprised PBMCs. The source is a young man in good health and CMV-seronegative. The CDR3 coding sequence is TGTGCCAGCAGCTGGGGGGGGGTCGGTGAGCAGTTCTTC. Translated, it gives CASSWGGVGEQFF.